This TCR beta chain was sequenced during a study of identical twins. Whole-study results and caveats: Because invariant MAIT and iNKT cells could be present, zero-insertion analyses could be partly confounded. The analysis was cross-sectional rather than longitudinal within donors.

A word on this clonotype: Its antigen is unidentified.

cDNA carried unique molecular identifiers, and a universal primer site was added by template switching. TCRdb itself ran the 5' RACE reads through MiXCR, one entry per CDR3 protein. This table has approximately 500,000 distinct CDR3 sequences, 13% to 15% appearing once. The same sample was also studied in work on yellow fever vaccine responses in identical twins.

Source material: CD4+ T cells sorted from blood. The sequence was collected from a woman aged 18-29 years in good health.

As DNA, the CDR3 is TGTGCCAGCAGCCGTGGACAGAACACAGATACGCAGTATTTT. Its translation: CASSRGQNTDTQYF. The rearrangement links TRBV7-9 to TRBJ2-3; weak D call: TRBD1 (6 bases). Germline CDR1 and CDR2: SEHNR and FQNEAQ (reference sequence). This CDR3 is built from 14 residues. Between the trimmed V and J ends, which lost 5 bases and 2 bases, there was a span of 11 bases.